This passage covers 18 T cell receptor beta chains from one sample sequenced in a study of blood T cell repertoires in COVID-19. The assay was immunoSEQ multiplex PCR, and TCRdb's table has in-frame clones only and misses some. The data contain about half a million clones, 89% of them seen just once; the ten biggest clones take up 0.75% to 0.9%. Source material: peripheral blood. These receptors originate from a man aged 18 to 35 with COVID-19, enrolled during active disease.

V is TRBV30 and J is TRBJ2-1; D unresolved. V lost 0 bases and J lost 9, with 12 bases in between. This CDR3 has 13 residues. Germline V gives CDR1 GTSNPN, CDR2 SVGIG (reference sequence). CDR3: CAWSVQSRSEQFF. The CDR3 DNA reads TGTGCCTGGAGTGTACAATCTAGGAGTGAGCAGTTCTTC. The full variable domain, its missing parts supplied by reference TRBV30 and TRBJ2-1, is SQTIHQWPATLVQPVGSPLSLECTVEGTSNPNLYWYRQAAGRGLQLLFYSVGIGQISSEVPQNLSASRPQDRQFILSSKKLLLSDSGFYLCAWSVQSRSEQFFGPGTRLTVL.

This chain uses TRBV28 with TRBJ1-6, with 9 bases that match TRBD1. This CDR3 has 14 amino acids. Germline values: CDR1 MDHEN, CDR2 SYDVKM. V gave up 6 bases and J gave up 10 bases; unmatched junction bases: 7. CDR3 in amino acids: CASRYRGRWSPLHF. CDR3 DNA sequence: TGTGCCAGCAGATACAGGGGGCGATGGTCACCCCTCCACTTT.

The chain carries TRBV7-6 and TRBJ1-1; TRBD1 agrees at 7 bases. Germline assignment: CDR1 SGHVS and CDR2 FNYEAQ. The CDR3 is made up of 14 amino acids. V shed 5 bases and J 1 base; nucleotides not matched to a gene: 4. In DNA form, the CDR3 reads TGTGCCAGCAGCCCCCGGACAGGGAACACTGAAGCTTTCTTT. Amino acid sequence: CASSPRTGNTEAFF. The full variable domain, in which reference TRBV7-6 and TRBJ1-1 provide the parts outside the CDR3, is GAGVSQSPRYKVTKRGQDVALRCDPISGHVSLYWYRQALGQGPEFLTYFNYEAQQDKSGLPNDRFSAERPEGSISTLTIQRTEQRDSAMYRCASSPRTGNTEAFFGQGTRLTVV.

V gene TRBV24-1 combines with J gene TRBJ1-5; D call uncertain. This CDR3 contains 13 residues. CDR1 is KGHDR, CDR2 SFDVKD, per germline. V lost 1 base and J 6 bases, leaving 6 bases between the germline ends. CDR3 nucleotide sequence: TGTGCCACCAGTGATTTCCCGGGTCAGCCCCAGCATTTT. This gives the protein CATSDFPGQPQHF.

V is TRBV6-1 and J is TRBJ1-6; a weak D match, TRBD1 (6 bases). The V gene's germline CDR1 is MNHNS and CDR2 SASEGT. Trimming shortened V by 2 bases and J by 7 bases, and 12 bases separated the two germline ends. The CDR3 runs 15 residues. This CDR3 is CASSELGQVNSPLHF. The CDR3, as DNA: TGTGCCAGCAGTGAATTGGGACAAGTAAATTCACCCCTCCACTTT.

This chain joins TRBV2 and TRBJ2-4; tentative D call: TRBD1 (6 bases). Trimming pared 7 bases from V and 13 bases from J, leaving 20 bases between. Germline-derived CDR1 and CDR2 are SNHLY and FYNNEI. This CDR3 contains 13 residues. The CDR3 bases are TGTGCCAGCATTAAAAAAGGGCACAGGGACCAGTACTTC. It translates to CASIKKGHRDQYF.

The gene calls are TRBV5-6 and TRBJ1-4; D is uncertain. Per the germline V gene, CDR1 is SGHDT and CDR2 is YYEEEE. V was shortened by 4 bases and J by 4 bases, with 17 bases between the two germline ends. This CDR3 region has 16 residues. The DNA for the CDR3 is TGTGCCAGCAGCACACTAGGTCGACAAGATAATGAAAAACTGTTTTTT. Translated, it gives CASSTLGRQDNEKLFF. Together with reference TRBV5-6 and TRBJ1-4, the CDR3 gives the full variable domain: DAGVTQSPTHLIKTRGQQVTLRCSPKSGHDTVSWYQQALGQGPQFIFQYYEEEERQRGNFPDRFSGHQFPNYSSELNVNALLLGDSALYLCASSTLGRQDNEKLFFGSGTQLSVL.

V gene TRBV10-2 combines with J gene TRBJ1-6; TRBD1 agrees at 7 bases. The V and J ends lost 10 bases and 0 bases, in that order; junction bases with no gene match: 9. Looked up from germline, CDR1 is WSHSY and CDR2 is SAAADI. The CDR3 runs 16 residues. The CDR3 nucleotides read TGCGCCACCCGACAGGGTCCGAGCTCCTATAATTCACCCCTCCACTTT. This translates into CATRQGPSSYNSPLHF.

This rearrangement joins TRBV27 to TRBJ2-7, with 7 nucleotides matching TRBD1. This CDR3 has 15 amino acids. Germline lookup yields CDR1 MNHEY and CDR2 SMNVEV (reference sequence). The V and J ends lost 3 bases and 6 bases, in that order; junction bases with no gene match: 11. The CDR3 here is CASSFVTQGVGEQYF. The DNA for the CDR3 is TGTGCCAGCAGTTTTGTTACCCAGGGGGTAGGCGAGCAGTACTTC.

The chain recombines TRBV3-1 (or the pseudogene TRBV3-2) with TRBJ2-2, with TRBD2 as a possible D gene (6 bases). Germline V gene lookup returns CDR1 LGHDT and CDR2 YNNKEL (reference sequence). CDR3 size: 14 residues. Trimming pared 1 base from V and 5 bases from J, leaving 8 bases between. CDR3 residues: CASSQVRGTGELFF. The DNA for the CDR3 is TGTGCCAGCAGCCAAGTCCGGGGGACCGGGGAGCTGTTTTTT.

The chain has TRBV6-5 and TRBJ2-7, with TRBD2 identical over 10 bases. CDR1 and CDR2 (germline): MNHEY, SVGAGI. Germline trimming cut 2 bases from V and 1 base from J; bases unmatched to any gene: 5. CDR3 size: 16 residues. In DNA, the CDR3 is TGTGCCAGCAGTTACAGAGCGGGAGGGCCATCCTACGAGCAGTACTTC. Protein product: CASSYRAGGPSYEQYF.

This chain connects TRBV27 to TRBJ2-2, with D perhaps TRBD2 (5 bases). CDR1 MNHEY and CDR2 SMNVEV come from the germline V gene (reference sequence). Trimming took off 5 bases at V and 5 bases at J, with 12 bases between the two ends. This CDR3 is built from 14 residues. For the CDR3, the DNA is TGTGCCAGCAGTCGAAGGACTGTGACCGGGGAGCTGTTTTTT. Translation: CASSRRTVTGELFF.

This sequence joins TRBV30 and TRBJ2-3; tentatively, D is TRBD1 (5 bases). The V gene lost 0 bases and the J gene lost 7 bases, with 14 bases spanning the gap. Per the germline V gene, CDR1 is GTSNPN and CDR2 is SVGIG (reference sequence). There are 14 residues in the CDR3. CDR3 sequence (DNA): TGTGCCTGGAGTGTAAACAGGCGTGGGAATACGCAGTATTTT. Its translation is CAWSVNRRGNTQYF.

The J gene is TRBJ1-1, the V gene TRBV6-5; the match to TRBD1 covers 7 bases. Germline V gene sequence: CDR1 MNHEY, CDR2 SVGAGI. The CDR3 is made up of 13 amino acids. The junction had 4 bases not matched to a gene; V was cut back by 5 bases and J by 4 bases. CDR3 in DNA: TGTGCCAGCAGTACCCCAGGGGGCACTGAAGCTTTCTTT. Residues: CASSTPGGTEAFF.

The rearrangement links TRBV3-1 (or the pseudogene TRBV3-2) to TRBJ1-6; the D gene is possibly TRBD1 (5 bases). CDR1 LGHDT and CDR2 YNNKEL come from the germline V gene (reference sequence). The CDR3 extends over 14 amino acids. V gave up 5 bases and J gave up 6 bases, with 11 bases separating them. CDR3 sequence (DNA): TGTGCCAGCAGCTCCGACAGAATTAATTCACCCCTCCACTTT. Its translation: CASSSDRINSPLHF.

For the CDR3, the DNA is TGTGCCAGCAGCCCAGACAGGGGGCGGGGGTGGAACACTGAAGCTTTCTTT. This encodes CASSPDRGRGWNTEAFF. V and J are TRBV7-2 and TRBJ1-1; 10 bases fit TRBD1. The CDR3 is made up of 17 amino acids. The trim removed 5 bases at V and 1 base at J, leaving 10 bases unmatched. Per the germline V gene, CDR1 is SGHTA and CDR2 is FQGNSA.

This clone was seen just once. The chain combines TRBV19 with TRBJ2-3; 11 bases fit TRBD2. Germline V CDR1 and CDR2: LNHDA, SQIVND (reference sequence). The CDR3 consists of 17 residues. V shed 8 bases, J shed 0 bases, and the junction held 10 bases outside the gene matches. The CDR3 spells CASSGTSGLGSTDTQYF. CDR3 coding DNA: TGTGCCAGTTCTGGGACTAGCGGTCTTGGGAGCACAGATACGCAGTATTTT.

With regard to this clone: Other nucleotide sequences in the sample specify the same CDR3. V gene TRBV7-9 combines with J gene TRBJ1-6, with TRBD1 as a possible D gene (6 bases). CDR3 length equals 14 residues. Germline lookup yields CDR1 SEHNR and CDR2 FQNEAQ (reference sequence). V lost 1 base to trimming and J lost 9 bases, with 10 bases between them. The CDR3 coding sequence is TGTGCCAGCAGCTTAGGGGGGCTGGGTTCACCCCTCCACTTT. It is translated as CASSLGGLGSPLHF. Combining the CDR3 with reference TRBV7-9 and TRBJ1-6 gives the whole variable domain DTGVSQNPRHKITKRGQNVTFRCDPISEHNRLYWYRQTLGQGPEFLTYFQNEAQLEKSRLLSDRFSAERPKGSFSTLEIQRTEQGDSAMYLCASSLGGLGSPLHFGNGTRLTVT.